The following is a TCR beta chain sequence with its context. The data stem from a study of blood T cell repertoires in COVID-19. Between the trimmed V and J ends, which lost 0 bases and 1 base, there was a span of 9 bases. This CDR3 contains 15 residues. Germline lookup yields CDR1 MGHRA and CDR2 YSYEKL. Method: immunoSEQ multiplex PCR; TCRdb's copy keeps in-frame clones and lacks some. The table has 110,000 or so clones, about 87% seen once. This TCR derives from a woman between 45 and 65 years old with acute or convalescent COVID-19. This chain joins TRBV4-1 and TRBJ1-1; no reliable D call. Sample: peripheral blood. CDR3 sequence (DNA): TGCGCCAGCAGCCAAGATATAGCGCCGAACACTGAAGCTTTCTTT. Translating gives CASSQDIAPNTEAFF.